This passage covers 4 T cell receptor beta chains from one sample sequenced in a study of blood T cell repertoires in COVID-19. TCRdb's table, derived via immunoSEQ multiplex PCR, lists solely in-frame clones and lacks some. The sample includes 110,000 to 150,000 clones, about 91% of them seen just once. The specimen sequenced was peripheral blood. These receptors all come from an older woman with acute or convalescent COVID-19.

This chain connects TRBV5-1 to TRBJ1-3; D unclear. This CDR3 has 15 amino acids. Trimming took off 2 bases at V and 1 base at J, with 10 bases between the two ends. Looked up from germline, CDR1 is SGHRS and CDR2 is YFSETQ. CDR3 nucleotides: TGCGCCAGCAGCTTCGGGAGTGGTTCTGGAAACACCATATATTTT. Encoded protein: CASSFGSGSGNTIYF.

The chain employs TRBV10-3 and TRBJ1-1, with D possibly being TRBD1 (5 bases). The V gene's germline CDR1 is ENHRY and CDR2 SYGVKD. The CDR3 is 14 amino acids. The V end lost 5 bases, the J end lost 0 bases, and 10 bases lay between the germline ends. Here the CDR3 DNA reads TGTGCCATCAGTCGACAGCAACTGAACACTGAAGCTTTCTTT. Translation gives CAISRQQLNTEAFF.

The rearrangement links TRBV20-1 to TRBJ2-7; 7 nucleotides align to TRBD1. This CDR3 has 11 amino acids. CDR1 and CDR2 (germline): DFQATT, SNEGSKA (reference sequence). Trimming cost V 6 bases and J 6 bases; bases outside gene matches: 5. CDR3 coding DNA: TGCAGTGCAGAACAGGGGACCGAGCAGTACTTC. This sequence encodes CSAEQGTEQYF.

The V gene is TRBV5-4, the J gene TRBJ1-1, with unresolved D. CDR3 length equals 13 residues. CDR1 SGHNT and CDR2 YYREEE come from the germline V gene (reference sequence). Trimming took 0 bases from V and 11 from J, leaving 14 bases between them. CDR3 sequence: CASSLEEEPRAFF. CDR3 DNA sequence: TGTGCCAGCAGCTTGGAGGAGGAACCACGGGCTTTCTTT. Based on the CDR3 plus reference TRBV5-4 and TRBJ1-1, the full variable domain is ETGVTQSPTHLIKTRGQQVTLRCSSQSGHNTVSWYQQALGQGPQFIFQYYREEENGRGNFPPRFSGLQFPNYSSELNVNALELDDSALYLCASSLEEEPRAFFGQGTRLTVV.